Listed below are T cell receptor beta chains from one sample, sequenced in a study of blood T cells in healthy people across ages. TCRdb re-called the 5' RACE reads with MiXCR, one entry per CDR3 protein. The repertoire holds approximately 400,000 distinct CDR3 sequences, with approximately 52% as singletons. The sequencing sample was made of blood. The receptor set was obtained from a man in his 60s in good health. The CDR3 runs from the conserved cysteine through the conserved F or W. The D gene is left open where the match is weak. Some rows have no size entry. The others give once, few or many, or a class for an expanded clone.

d_call j_call clone_size v_call cdr3_aa cdr3_nt
. TRBJ2-7 few TRBV3-1 CASSQDPRGDEQYF TGTGCCAGCAGCCAAGATCCTCGGGGCGACGAGCAGTACTTC
. TRBJ2-7 few TRBV15 CATSRERGEQYF TGTGCCACCAGCAGAGAACGGGGCGAGCAGTACTTC
TRBD1 TRBJ2-7 . TRBV6-1 CASTGQGTNEQYF TGTGCCAGCACGGGACAGGGGACCAACGAGCAGTACTTC
TRBD2 TRBJ2-3 . TRBV6-5 CASSYGGGRADTQYF TGTGCCAGCAGTTACGGCGGAGGGAGGGCGGATACGCAGTATTTT
. TRBJ2-7 many TRBV25-1 CACRGASYEQYF TGTGCCTGCCGAGGGGCCTCCTACGAGCAGTACTTC
. TRBJ1-2 . TRBV11-2 CASSSFQGPRGYGYTF TGTGCCAGCAGCTCATTTCAGGGGCCTAGGGGATATGGCTACACCTTC
TRBD2 TRBJ2-5 . TRBV11-2 CASSPRTSGSQTQYF TGTGCCAGCAGCCCTCGGACTAGCGGGAGTCAGACCCAGTACTTC
. TRBJ2-7 . TRBV4-3 CASSQDSGGRDEQYF TGCGCCAGCAGCCAAGATTCTGGGGGTCGCGACGAGCAGTACTTC
TRBD2 TRBJ2-5 . TRBV3-1 CASRTRLAGVETQYF TGTGCCAGCAGGACCCGACTAGCGGGGGTAGAGACCCAGTACTTC
. TRBJ2-1 once TRBV15 CATSRGTTSYNEQFF TGTGCCACCAGCAGAGGGACGACCTCCTACAATGAGCAGTTCTTC
TRBD2 TRBJ2-5 . TRBV29-1 CSAGGEEVGETQYF TGCAGCGCGGGGGGGGAAGAGGTGGGAGAGACCCAGTACTTC
TRBD2 TRBJ2-5 . TRBV4-1 CASSQPSRETETQYF TGCGCCAGCAGCCAACCCTCGCGGGAGACGGAGACCCAGTACTTC
. TRBJ1-1 few TRBV25-1 CASSEWGAQNTEAFF TGTGCCAGCAGTGAATGGGGGGCACAGAACACTGAAGCTTTCTTT
TRBD1 TRBJ2-1 . TRBV12-3/TRBV12-4 CASSPGQGLYNEQFF TGTGCCAGCAGCCCCGGACAGGGACTCTACAATGAGCAGTTCTTC
TRBD1 TRBJ2-3 many TRBV6-2/TRBV6-3 CASSRQGVTDTQYF TGTGCCAGCAGTCGACAGGGGGTCACAGATACGCAGTATTTT
TRBD2 TRBJ2-7 . TRBV5-1 CASSIGRAGPYEQYF TGCGCCAGCAGCATCGGACGAGCGGGACCCTACGAGCAGTACTTC